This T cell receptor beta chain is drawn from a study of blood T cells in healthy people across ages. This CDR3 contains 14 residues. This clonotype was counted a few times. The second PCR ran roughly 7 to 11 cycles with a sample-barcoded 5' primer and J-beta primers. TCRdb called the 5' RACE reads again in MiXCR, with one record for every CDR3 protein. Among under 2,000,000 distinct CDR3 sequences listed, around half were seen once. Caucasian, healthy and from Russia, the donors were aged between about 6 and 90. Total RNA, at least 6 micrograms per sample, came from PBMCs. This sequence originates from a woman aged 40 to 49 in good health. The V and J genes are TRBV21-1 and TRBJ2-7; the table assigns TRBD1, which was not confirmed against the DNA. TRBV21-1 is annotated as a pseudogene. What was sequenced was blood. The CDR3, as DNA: TGTGCCAGCAGCAAAGGTAACAGGGTAATCGAGCAGTACTTC. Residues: CASSKGNRVIEQYF.